A single TCR beta chain is shown here with its context. Its antigen is not identified. Germline assignment: CDR1 SGHRS and CDR2 YFSETQ. The V end was cut by 3 bases, the J end by 4 bases, with 11 bases between. The CDR3 has 14 residues. This sample is drawn from a study of siplizumab effects on memory and regulatory T cells. The data were produced by immunoSEQ multiplex PCR, yet TCRdb's version contains in-frame clones alone and is incomplete. This table holds roughly 97,000 clones, about 93% found once. Study outcomes and limitations: Siplizumab produced a significant drop in alloreactive sequences attributable to unstimulated CD4+ memory cells.

Sequenced: Tregs sorted from blood. The TCR originated in a human donor in good health. This chain uses TRBV5-1 with TRBJ2-1, with D unresolved. CDR3 nucleotide sequence: TGCGCCAGCAGCTCTTGGACGGTATACAATGAGCAGTTCTTC. It translates to CASSSWTVYNEQFF.